Shown below are 8 T cell receptor beta chains from a single sample sequenced in a study of cytomegalovirus exposure and HLA in healthy donors. Researchers ran the PCR with 60 Vbeta and 13 Jbeta primers. Libraries were prepared by immunoSEQ multiplex PCR; TCRdb keeps only in-frame clonotypes and omits some of them. The sample comprises approximately 210,000 clones, roughly 77% of which are singletons, and 0.35% to 0.5% rests with the top ten. The sequenced sample was PBMCs. The receptors originated from a male donor in good health and CMV-seropositive.

This clone was detected a few times. The rearrangement uses TRBV5-1 and TRBJ2-2; 8 bases are a match to TRBD2. Germline V CDR1 and CDR2: SGHRS, YFSETQ. The CDR3 length is 17 residues. The V and J ends lost 3 bases and 5 bases, in that order; junction bases with no gene match: 12. CDR3 nucleotides: TGCGCCAGCAGCTCCCTCACGGGGGGGACGAGGACCGGGGAGCTGTTTTTT. Translation: CASSSLTGGTRTGELFF.

The rearrangement uses TRBV6-1 and TRBJ1-5; 9 nucleotides agree with TRBD1. The CDR3 loop spans 15 amino acids. The trim removed 6 bases at V and 4 bases at J, leaving 7 bases unmatched. CDR1 and CDR2 (germline): MNHNS, SASEGT. This chain's CDR3 is CASSHGTGLNQPQHF. Written as DNA, the CDR3 is TGTGCCAGCAGCCATGGGACAGGGTTGAATCAGCCCCAGCATTTT.

The chain joins TRBV6-1 to TRBJ2-1; D may be TRBD2 (7 bases). Germline V CDR1 and CDR2: MNHNS, SASEGT. There are 19 residues in the CDR3. V lost 1 base and J lost 0, with 19 bases in between. CDR3 region: CASSEDPGAVAGSYNEQFF. The DNA for the CDR3 is TGTGCCAGCAGTGAAGATCCGGGGGCGGTAGCGGGCTCCTACAATGAGCAGTTCTTC.

The sample holds one count of this clone. This chain joins TRBV11-2 and TRBJ2-1; weak D call: TRBD1 (5 bases). Germline CDR1 is SGHAT and CDR2 is FQNNGV. The V and J ends lost 4 bases and 1 base respectively, with 14 bases between them. The CDR3 is 16 residues long. CDR3 DNA: TGTGCCAGCAGCTCTACACCCAGGGTATCCTACAATGAGCAGTTCTTC. Protein product: CASSSTPRVSYNEQFF.

The genes are TRBV6-6 and TRBJ2-7; 8 bases are shared with TRBD1. The CDR3 extends over 14 amino acids. The germline CDR1 and CDR2 sequences are MNHNY and SVGAGI (reference sequence). Trimming at V came to 6 bases and at J to 3 bases, leaving 7 bases not matched to a gene. CDR3 loop: CASRSTGVSYEQYF. DNA of the CDR3: TGTGCCAGCAGATCGACAGGGGTGAGCTACGAGCAGTACTTC.

The gene calls are TRBV4-2 and TRBJ1-5; D is unclear. CDR3 length equals 16 residues. The germline V and J ends were trimmed by 0 bases and 1 base, with 10 bases remaining between them. Per germline, CDR1 LGHNA and CDR2 YNFKEQ. The CDR3 loop reads CASSQDYAGSNQPQHF. The CDR3 DNA reads as TGTGCCAGCAGCCAAGATTATGCGGGGAGCAATCAGCCCCAGCATTTT.

This clone occurred once. The chain has TRBV29-1 and TRBJ2-2; TRBD1 matches 9 bases. CDR1 is SQVTM and CDR2 is ANQGSEA in the germline V gene. CDR3 length: 13 residues. V shed 8 bases, J shed 5 bases, and the junction held 6 bases outside the gene matches. The CDR3 protein is CSSGTGMTGELFF. The CDR3, as DNA: TGCAGCTCAGGGACAGGGATGACCGGGGAGCTGTTTTTT.

This CDR3 is CASSLSPGVSGNTIYF. CDR3 nucleotide sequence: TGTGCCAGCAGCTTAAGCCCCGGGGTCTCTGGAAACACCATATATTTT. This chain links TRBV7-3 with TRBJ1-3; unclear D gene. The CDR3 runs to 16 residues. Germline CDR1 SGHTA, CDR2 FQGTGA. Trimming cost V 1 base and J 0 bases, with 10 bases left between them. Drawing the rest from reference TRBV7-3 and TRBJ1-3, the complete variable domain is GAGVSQTPSNKVTEKGKYVELRCDPISGHTALYWYRQSLGQGPEFLIYFQGTGAADDSGLPNDRFFAVRPEGSVSTLKIQRTERGDSAVYLCASSLSPGVSGNTIYFGEGSWLTVV.